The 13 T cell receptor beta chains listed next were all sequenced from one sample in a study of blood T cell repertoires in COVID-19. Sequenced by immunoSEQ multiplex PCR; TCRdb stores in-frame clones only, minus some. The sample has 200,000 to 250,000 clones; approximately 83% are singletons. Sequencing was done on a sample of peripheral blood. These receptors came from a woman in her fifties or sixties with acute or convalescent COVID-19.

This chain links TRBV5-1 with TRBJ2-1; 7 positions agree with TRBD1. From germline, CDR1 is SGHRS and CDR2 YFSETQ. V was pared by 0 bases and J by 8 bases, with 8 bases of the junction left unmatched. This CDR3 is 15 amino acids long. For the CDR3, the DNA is TGCGCCAGCAGCTTGGAACAGACAGGGTTCGATGAGCAGTTCTTC. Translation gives CASSLEQTGFDEQFF.

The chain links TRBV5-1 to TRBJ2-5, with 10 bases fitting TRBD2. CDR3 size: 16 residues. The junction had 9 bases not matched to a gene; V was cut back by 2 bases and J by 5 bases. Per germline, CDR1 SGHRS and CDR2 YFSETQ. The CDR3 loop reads CASSFQAGGHGETQYF. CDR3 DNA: TGCGCCAGCAGCTTTCAAGCGGGGGGGCACGGGGAGACCCAGTACTTC. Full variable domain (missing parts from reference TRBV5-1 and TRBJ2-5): KAGVTQTPRYLIKTRGQQVTLSCSPISGHRSVSWYQQTPGQGLQFLFEYFSETQRNKGNFPGRFSGRQFSNSRSEMNVSTLELGDSALYLCASSFQAGGHGETQYFGPGTRLLVL.

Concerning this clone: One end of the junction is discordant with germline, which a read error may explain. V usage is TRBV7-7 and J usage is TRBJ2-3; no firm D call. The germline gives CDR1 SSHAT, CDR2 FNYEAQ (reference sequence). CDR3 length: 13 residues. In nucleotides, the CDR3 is TGTGCTAGCAGCTTAGATCTTACAGATACGCAGTATTTT. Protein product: CASSLDLTDTQYF.

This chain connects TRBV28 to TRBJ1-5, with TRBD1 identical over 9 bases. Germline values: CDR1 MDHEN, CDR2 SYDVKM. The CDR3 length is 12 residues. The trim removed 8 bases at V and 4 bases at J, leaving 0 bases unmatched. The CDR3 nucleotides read TGTGCCAGCGACAGGGGGAATCAGCCCCAGCATTTT. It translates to CASDRGNQPQHF.

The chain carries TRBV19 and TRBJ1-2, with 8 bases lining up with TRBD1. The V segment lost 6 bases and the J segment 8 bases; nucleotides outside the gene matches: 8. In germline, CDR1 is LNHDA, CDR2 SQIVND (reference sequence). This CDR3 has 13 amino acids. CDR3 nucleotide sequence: TGTGCCAGTAGCCCCCGGACAGGGACCGGCTACACCTTC. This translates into CASSPRTGTGYTF.

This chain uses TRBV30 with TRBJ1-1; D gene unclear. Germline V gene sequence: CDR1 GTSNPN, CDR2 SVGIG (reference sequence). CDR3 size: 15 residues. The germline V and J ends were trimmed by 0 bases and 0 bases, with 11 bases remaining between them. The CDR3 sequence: CAWSVLAGLNTEAFF. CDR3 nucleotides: TGTGCCTGGAGTGTACTGGCAGGCCTGAACACTGAAGCTTTCTTT.

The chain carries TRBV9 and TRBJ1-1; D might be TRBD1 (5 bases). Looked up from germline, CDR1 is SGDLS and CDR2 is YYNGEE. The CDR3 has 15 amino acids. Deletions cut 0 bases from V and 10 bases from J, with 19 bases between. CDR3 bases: TGTGCCAGCAGCGTAGATGGGGGGACCCTAAAACCAGCTTTCTTT. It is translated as CASSVDGGTLKPAFF.

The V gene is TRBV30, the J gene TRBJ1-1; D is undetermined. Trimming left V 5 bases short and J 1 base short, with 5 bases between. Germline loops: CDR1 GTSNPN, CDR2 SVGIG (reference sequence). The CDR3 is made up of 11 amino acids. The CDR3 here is CAWGGNTEAFF. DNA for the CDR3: TGTGCCTGGGGCGGGAACACTGAAGCTTTCTTT.

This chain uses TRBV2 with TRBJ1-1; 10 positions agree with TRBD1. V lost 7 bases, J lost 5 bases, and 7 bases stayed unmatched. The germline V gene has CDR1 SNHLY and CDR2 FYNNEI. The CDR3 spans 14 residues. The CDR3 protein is CASTPDRGGTEAFF. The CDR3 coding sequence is TGTGCCAGCACCCCGGACAGGGGGGGGACTGAAGCTTTCTTT. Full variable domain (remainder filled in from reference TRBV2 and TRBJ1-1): EPEVTQTPSHQVTQMGQEVILRCVPISNHLYFYWYRQILGQKVEFLVSFYNNEISEKSEIFDDQFSVERPDGSNFTLKIRSTKLEDSAMYFCASTPDRGGTEAFFGQGTRLTVV.

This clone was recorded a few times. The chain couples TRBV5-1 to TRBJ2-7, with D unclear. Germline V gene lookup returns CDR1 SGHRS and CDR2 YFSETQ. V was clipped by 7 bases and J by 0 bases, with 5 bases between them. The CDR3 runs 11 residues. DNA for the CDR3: TGCGCCAGCCGTCTCTCCTACGAGCAGTACTTC. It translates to CASRLSYEQYF.

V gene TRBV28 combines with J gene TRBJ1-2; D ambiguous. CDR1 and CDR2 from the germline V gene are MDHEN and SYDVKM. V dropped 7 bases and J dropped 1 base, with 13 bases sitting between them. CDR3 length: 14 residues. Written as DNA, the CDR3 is TGTGCCAGCACCTCCGGGTCTTTTAACTATGGCTACACCTTC. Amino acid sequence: CASTSGSFNYGYTF.

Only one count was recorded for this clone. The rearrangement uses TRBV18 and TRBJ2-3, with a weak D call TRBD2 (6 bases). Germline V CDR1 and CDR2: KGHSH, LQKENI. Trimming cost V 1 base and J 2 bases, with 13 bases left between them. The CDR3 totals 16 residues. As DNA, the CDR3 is TGTGCCAGCTCACCACGTCAGACTAGTCTCACAGATACGCAGTATTTT. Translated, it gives CASSPRQTSLTDTQYF.

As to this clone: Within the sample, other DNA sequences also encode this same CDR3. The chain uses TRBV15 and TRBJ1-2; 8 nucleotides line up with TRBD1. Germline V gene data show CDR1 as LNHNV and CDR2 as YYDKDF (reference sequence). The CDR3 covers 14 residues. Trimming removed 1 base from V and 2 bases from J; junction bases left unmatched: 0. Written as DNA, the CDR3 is TGTGCCACCAGCAGAGGACAGGGGAACTATGGCTACACCTTC. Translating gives CATSRGQGNYGYTF.